Below are 12 T cell receptor beta chains sequenced from a single sample in a study of shared clonotypes between healthy human individuals. Naive CD8 cells were CD45RO-negative, positively selected for CCR7, excluding terminally differentiated effector memory CD45RA+ cells. Some clones are missing from TCRdb's copy, which holds only in-frame ones; the method was immunoSEQ multiplex PCR. The sample has about 610,000 clones, about 95% seen once; the top ten hold roughly 0.12%. The sample comprised naive CD8+ T cells sorted from blood. The receptor source for this set is a woman in her twenties or thirties in good health.

This clone is a singleton in its sample. CDR3 nucleotide sequence: TGTGCCAGCAGTTTACCTATGGACGGCAGCTCCTACAATGAGCAGTTCTTC. It yields the protein CASSLPMDGSSYNEQFF. The rearrangement uses TRBV28 and TRBJ2-1; D call uncertain. Germline loops: CDR1 MDHEN, CDR2 SYDVKM. Between the trimmed V and J ends, which lost 2 bases and 0 bases, there was a span of 14 bases. This CDR3 has 17 residues.

The J gene is TRBJ2-7, the V gene TRBV11-2; 9 nucleotides line up with TRBD1. Germline V gene data show CDR1 as SGHAT and CDR2 as FQNNGV. Germline trimming cut 4 bases from V and 4 bases from J; bases unmatched to any gene: 8. The CDR3 loop spans 15 amino acids. CDR3 residues: CASSWYRGPGYEQYF. In DNA form, the CDR3 reads TGTGCCAGCAGCTGGTACAGGGGGCCAGGTTACGAGCAGTACTTC.

The chain couples TRBV19 to TRBJ2-7, with 10 bases lining up with TRBD2. CDR1 and CDR2 from the germline V gene are LNHDA and SQIVND (reference sequence). CDR3 size: 16 residues. The V gene end was trimmed by 3 bases and the J gene end by 2 bases; junction bases not matched to a gene: 7. CDR3 in amino acids: CASSIGLAAGTYEQYF. CDR3 in DNA: TGTGCCAGTAGTATTGGACTAGCGGCGGGGACCTACGAGCAGTACTTC.

In its sample, this clone was seen a few times. The chain couples TRBV27 to TRBJ1-1; D uncertain. V dropped 5 bases and J dropped 4 bases, with 11 bases sitting between them. The V gene's germline CDR1 is MNHEY and CDR2 SMNVEV (reference sequence). This CDR3 contains 13 residues. The CDR3 sequence: CASSVDWGTEAFF. CDR3 DNA sequence: TGTGCCAGCAGTGTGGACTGGGGCACTGAAGCTTTCTTT.

The J gene is TRBJ2-3, the V gene TRBV5-1, with TRBD2 matching over 12 bases. The CDR3 is 18 residues long. The ends lost 1 base at V and 0 bases at J; junction bases unmatched: 6. CDR1 and CDR2 (germline): SGHRS, YFSETQ. The CDR3: CASSLTSGRRLSTDTQYF. CDR3 coding DNA: TGCGCCAGCAGCTTGACTAGCGGGAGGAGGCTCAGCACAGATACGCAGTATTTT.

The chain is built from TRBV19 and TRBJ2-7, with D possibly TRBD1 on 6 matching bases. CDR3 size: 13 residues. Germline loops: CDR1 LNHDA, CDR2 SQIVND (reference sequence). V was cut by 3 bases and J by 3 bases, with 9 bases left in between. CDR3 sequence reads: CASSIQGNYEQYF. The CDR3 nucleotides read TGTGCCAGTAGTATTCAGGGGAACTACGAGCAGTACTTC. The full variable domain, in which reference TRBV19 and TRBJ2-7 provide the parts outside the CDR3, is DGGITQSPKYLFRKEGQNVTLSCEQNLNHDAMYWYRQDPGQGLRLIYYSQIVNDFQKGDIAEGYSVSREKKESFPLTVTSAQKNPTAFYLCASSIQGNYEQYFGPGTRLTVT.

The chain joins TRBV27 to TRBJ2-2; 7 bases are shared with TRBD1. This CDR3 contains 16 residues. V was clipped by 1 base and J by 2 bases; unmatched bases: 4. Germline lookup yields CDR1 MNHEY and CDR2 SMNVEV (reference sequence). CDR3: CASSLFQGVNTGELFF. The DNA for the CDR3 is TGTGCCAGCAGTTTATTCCAGGGGGTTAACACCGGGGAGCTGTTTTTT.

The chain joins TRBV4-2 to TRBJ2-1, with TRBD2 as a possible D gene (5 bases). CDR1 is LGHNA, CDR2 YNFKEQ, per germline. Trimming pared 3 bases from V and 7 bases from J, leaving 19 bases between. The CDR3 has 16 residues. CDR3 sequence reads: CASSQGDTRLGNEQFF. The CDR3 coding sequence is TGTGCCAGCAGCCAGGGAGATACTAGGTTAGGGAATGAGCAGTTCTTC.

This chain connects TRBV29-1 to TRBJ2-7, with 8 bases matching TRBD2. V was pared by 5 bases and J by 5 bases, with 5 bases of the junction left unmatched. Germline CDR1 and CDR2: SQVTM and ANQGSEA. The CDR3 totals 12 residues. In DNA form, the CDR3 reads TGCAGCGTTAAGCGGGAGACCAACGAGCAGTACTTC. This codes for CSVKRETNEQYF.

A few counts support this clone. The rearrangement uses TRBV2 and TRBJ1-2; 8 nucleotides align to TRBD1. Germline CDR1 is SNHLY and CDR2 is FYNNEI. The V and J ends lost 9 bases and 3 bases, in that order; junction bases with no gene match: 3. The CDR3 spans 12 residues. The DNA of the CDR3 is TGTGCCAGTTTGACAGGGGACTATGGCTACACCTTC. Encoded protein: CASLTGDYGYTF.

The rearrangement uses TRBV19 and TRBJ1-5; 9 bases agree with TRBD1. With 10 bases clipped from V and 5 bases from J, the junction kept 9 bases outside the gene matches. Germline loops: CDR1 LNHDA, CDR2 SQIVND (reference sequence). The CDR3 consists of 14 residues. This CDR3 reads CATKHRDRDQPQHF. The CDR3 DNA is TGTGCCACAAAACACCGGGACAGGGATCAGCCCCAGCATTTT.

V gene TRBV5-6 combines with J gene TRBJ1-3; D possibly corresponds to TRBD1 (6 bases). Germline lookup yields CDR1 SGHDT and CDR2 YYEEEE. V lost 0 bases to trimming and J lost 0 bases, with 7 bases between them. CDR3 length equals 15 residues. The CDR3 sequence: CASSLGGLSGNTIYF. CDR3 bases: TGTGCCAGCAGCTTGGGGGGGCTCTCTGGAAACACCATATATTTT.